The next 15 T cell receptor beta chains were all read from a single sample in a study of T cell responses to AZD1222 COVID-19 vaccine. The method was immunoSEQ multiplex PCR; TCRdb's version includes in-frame clones alone and lacks a portion of them. Found here are some 150,000 clones, around 85% of them singletons; the top ten hold more than 5.5%. Material: peripheral blood, obtained on day 0 of MenACWY control vaccination. The receptors originated from an adult in good health.

The chain links TRBV28 to TRBJ2-2; 14 bases are shared with TRBD2. Trimming at V came to 4 bases and at J to 5 bases, leaving 3 bases not matched to a gene. Germline V CDR1 and CDR2: MDHEN, SYDVKM. The CDR3 has 16 residues. The CDR3 DNA reads as TGTGCCAGCAGTTCCGGGACTAGCGGGGGAACCGGGGAGCTGTTTTTT. Translating it yields CASSSGTSGGTGELFF.

This sequence joins TRBV6-6 and TRBJ1-5; D is undetermined. CDR1 and CDR2 from the germline V gene are MNHNY and SVGAGI (reference sequence). The CDR3 spans 12 residues. V lost 2 bases, J lost 3 bases, and 2 bases lay in between. The CDR3 nucleotides read TGTGCCAGCAGTTACATCAATCAGCCCCAGCATTTT. Protein product: CASSYINQPQHF.

V and J are TRBV19 and TRBJ2-7; 9 bases are shared with TRBD2. With 8 bases clipped from V and 7 bases from J, the junction kept 9 bases outside the gene matches. The CDR3 length is 13 residues. Germline values: CDR1 LNHDA, CDR2 SQIVND (reference sequence). The CDR3 bases are TGTGCCAGTTCCCCGCTAGCGGGAAGGGAGCAGTACTTC. The encoded protein is CASSPLAGREQYF.

The chain has TRBV12-3 or TRBV12-4 and TRBJ1-1; a weak D match, TRBD1 (6 bases). The CDR3 contains 13 residues. V lost 6 bases and J lost 6, with 14 bases in between. The CDR3 nucleotides are TGTGCCAGCAGCCGCGACAGGACCTCTGAAGCTTTCTTT. Translation: CASSRDRTSEAFF.

The rearrangement links TRBV7-8 to TRBJ1-2; a weak D match, TRBD1 (5 bases). CDR3 size: 14 residues. The V gene lost 1 base and the J gene lost 3 bases, with 9 bases spanning the gap. Germline values: CDR1 SGHVS, CDR2 FQNEAQ. The CDR3 protein is CASSLGQQDYGYTF. CDR3 nucleotides: TGTGCCAGCAGCTTAGGTCAACAGGACTATGGCTACACCTTC. The whole variable domain, filled in from reference TRBV7-8 and TRBJ1-2, reads GAGVSQSPRYKVAKRGQDVALRCDPISGHVSLFWYQQALGQGPEFLTYFQNEAQLDKSGLPSDRFFAERPEGSVSTLKIQRTQQEDSAVYLCASSLGQQDYGYTFGSGTRLTVV.

This chain joins TRBV11-1 and TRBJ2-5, with 7 bases aligning to TRBD2. V shed 3 bases and J 4 bases; nucleotides not matched to a gene: 2. The CDR3 loop spans 13 amino acids. Germline loops: CDR1 SGHAT, CDR2 FQDESV (reference sequence). In DNA, the CDR3 is TGTGCCAGCAGCTTTTCGGGGGGAGAGACCCAGTACTTC. Protein product: CASSFSGGETQYF.

The V gene is TRBV19, the J gene TRBJ1-6, with TRBD1 as a possible D gene (5 bases). The V and J ends lost 6 bases and 7 bases respectively, with 16 bases between them. Germline lookup yields CDR1 LNHDA and CDR2 SQIVND (reference sequence). The CDR3 sequence is 15 residues long. The CDR3 sequence: CASSGDPLWNSPLHF. The CDR3 DNA is TGTGCCAGTAGCGGGGACCCCCTATGGAATTCACCCCTCCACTTT. Filled out from reference TRBV19 and TRBJ1-6, the complete variable domain reads DGGITQSPKYLFRKEGQNVTLSCEQNLNHDAMYWYRQDPGQGLRLIYYSQIVNDFQKGDIAEGYSVSREKKESFPLTVTSAQKNPTAFYLCASSGDPLWNSPLHFGNGTRLTVT.

This chain links TRBV7-8 with TRBJ1-2, with 7 bases aligning to TRBD1. CDR3 length: 14 residues. Unmatched junction bases numbered 5, after V lost 3 bases and J lost 4 bases. CDR1 and CDR2 from the germline V gene are SGHVS and FQNEAQ. CDR3 amino acids: CASSFRGTSYGYTF. The CDR3 DNA is TGTGCCAGCAGCTTCAGGGGGACCTCCTATGGCTACACCTTC. The variable domain in full, completed from reference TRBV7-8 and TRBJ1-2, reads GAGVSQSPRYKVAKRGQDVALRCDPISGHVSLFWYQQALGQGPEFLTYFQNEAQLDKSGLPSDRFFAERPEGSVSTLKIQRTQQEDSAVYLCASSFRGTSYGYTFGSGTRLTVV.

The chain combines TRBV7-8 with TRBJ2-1; D is undetermined. This CDR3 comprises 10 residues. The germline V and J ends were trimmed by 5 bases and 9 bases, with 5 bases remaining between them. Germline assignment: CDR1 SGHVS and CDR2 FQNEAQ. CDR3 in amino acids: CASSPLEQFF. CDR3 coding DNA: TGTGCCAGCAGCCCCCTTGAGCAGTTCTTC.

The chain recombines TRBV12-3 or TRBV12-4 with TRBJ2-2, with D unresolved. Trimming stripped 8 bases from V and 0 bases from J, with 4 bases between. The CDR3 has 12 residues. CDR3 DNA sequence: TGTGCCAGCGGAGCGAACACCGGGGAGCTGTTTTTT. Amino acids: CASGANTGELFF.

The V call is TRBV28, the J call TRBJ2-5, with 9 bases lining up with TRBD1. Germline V lookup: CDR1 MDHEN, CDR2 SYDVKM. The junction had 9 bases not matched to a gene; V was cut back by 6 bases and J by 1 base. The CDR3 spans 16 residues. The CDR3 coding sequence is TGTGCCAGCAGGCAAATTTCGGGACAGGGCCAAGAGACCCAGTACTTC. Its protein product is CASRQISGQGQETQYF. Based on the CDR3 plus reference TRBV28 and TRBJ2-5, the full variable domain is DVKVTQSSRYLVKRTGEKVFLECVQDMDHENMFWYRQDPGLGLRLIYFSYDVKMKEKGDIPEGYSVSREKKERFSLILESASTNQTSMYLCASRQISGQGQETQYFGPGTRLLVL.

The CDR3 coding sequence is TGTGCCAGCAGTCCTTCAAACAGGGCGTGGGAGACCCAGTACTTC. Its translation: CASSPSNRAWETQYF. This chain uses TRBV7-9 with TRBJ2-5; TRBD1 is a possible D gene (6 bases). Trimming took 6 bases from V and 5 from J, leaving 19 bases between them. This CDR3 spans 15 amino acids. From germline, CDR1 is SEHNR and CDR2 FQNEAQ (reference sequence).

This rearrangement joins TRBV4-1 to TRBJ2-7; possibly TRBD1 or TRBD2 for D (5 bases each). Looked up from germline, CDR1 is MGHRA and CDR2 is YSYEKL. V was clipped by 0 bases and J by 7 bases, with 13 bases between them. The CDR3 is made up of 14 amino acids. In DNA, the CDR3 is TGCGCCAGCAGCCAAGATGGGACCCTGGGGGAGCAGTACGTC. Translated: CASSQDGTLGEQYV.

V usage is TRBV30 and J usage is TRBJ1-1, with 8 bases identical to TRBD1. Trimming at V came to 5 bases and at J to 4 bases, leaving 6 bases not matched to a gene. Germline V gene sequence: CDR1 GTSNPN, CDR2 SVGIG (reference sequence). The CDR3 is made up of 13 amino acids. In DNA, the CDR3 is TGTGCCTGGTCAGGACAGGGCGGCACTGAAGCTTTCTTT. It translates to CAWSGQGGTEAFF.

This chain joins TRBV19 and TRBJ1-2; 7 nucleotides agree with TRBD1. Per the germline V gene, CDR1 is LNHDA and CDR2 is SQIVND (reference sequence). Unmatched junction bases numbered 2, after V lost 3 bases and J lost 4 bases. CDR3 size: 13 residues. CDR3 amino acids: CASSMGTAYGYTF. Written as DNA, the CDR3 is TGTGCCAGTAGTATGGGGACAGCCTATGGCTACACCTTC.